This paragraph covers one T cell receptor (beta chain) sequence. The antigen remains unidentified. These data are taken from a study of glioma-infiltrating T cells. General study results and limits: Tissue-blood divergence was below expectation in non-neoplastic patients, above in gliomas.

The iRepertoire nested amplicon-rescue multiplex PCR amplified TCR alpha and beta CDR3s from RNA. Input was about 85-400 ng of tissue mRNA or PBMC total RNA. MiXCR was run by TCRdb on the multiplex PCR reads, yielding one entry per CDR3 protein. The data contain under 200,000 distinct CDR3 sequences, about 46% of them singletons. The CDR3 consists of 13 residues. V dropped 4 bases and J dropped 1 base, with 6 bases sitting between them. Germline CDR1 and CDR2: SNHLY and FYNNEI. The TCR was taken from a human donor with low-grade glioma or glioblastoma, undergoing nonglioma brain surgery, or in good health (not recorded which). This chain connects TRBV2 to TRBJ2-3; D uncertain. Sequenced sample: glioma tissue, nonneoplastic brain tissue, or PBMCs (not recorded which). This chain's CDR3 is CASSGYGTDTQYF. The CDR3 DNA reads as TGTGCCAGCAGTGGGTACGGCACAGATACGCAGTATTTT.